Below, one T cell receptor (beta chain) is given with its context. CDR3 length equals 15 residues. CDR1 MNHEY and CDR2 SMNVEV come from the germline V gene (reference sequence). V shed 7 bases and J 1 base; nucleotides not matched to a gene: 5. These data come from a study of shared clonotypes between healthy human individuals. Naive CD8 cells were CD45RO-negative, positively selected for CCR7, excluding terminally differentiated effector memory CD45RA+ cells. Measured with immunoSEQ multiplex PCR; TCRdb has only the in-frame clones, and not every one. Here the sample spans fewer than 1 million clones, 90% to 98% being singletons.

The sample was naive CD8+ T cells sorted from blood. This receptor was identified in a young man in good health. The V call is TRBV27, the J call TRBJ2-3, with 10 bases fitting TRBD2. The CDR3, as DNA: TGTGCCAGCATCCCCGGGACTAGCGGCACAGATACGCAGTATTTT. Translated: CASIPGTSGTDTQYF.